This T cell receptor beta chain was found in a study of blood T cells in healthy people across ages. Overall study: Capture via template switching afforded approximately one barcoded beta molecule per two T cells.

Sample-barcoded 5' priming and a J-beta primer mix drove a second PCR of roughly 7 to 11 cycles. TCRdb fed the 5' RACE reads into MiXCR, producing one record per CDR3 protein. The table shows more than 700,000 distinct CDR3 sequences, with 35% to 50% occurring only once. The CDR3 covers 16 residues. Germline V CDR1 and CDR2: SGHRS, YFSETQ. V was pared by 4 bases and J by 4 bases, with 19 bases between. This chain links TRBV5-1 with TRBJ2-3; D ambiguous. Sequencing was carried out using blood. The sequence came from a man older than 75 in good health. CDR3 in DNA: TGCGCCAGCAGCACCGGACGGGCCCTGATGTCAGATACGCAGTATTTT. The encoded protein is CASSTGRALMSDTQYF.